These 18 T cell receptor beta chains came from one sample sequenced in a study of Ad26.COV2.S vaccination and SARS-CoV-2 variants. Profiled with immunoSEQ multiplex PCR; TCRdb holds only in-frame clones, not every one. There are under 300,000 clones in the sample; around 85% occur only once, and under 3% lies in the top ten. Treatment described: around 19 received Ad26.COV2.S at low or high dose, single or two shots; roughly five received placebo; per-sample allocation not given. Sampling was done on day 63 after the first vaccine or placebo injection. Material: peripheral blood, obtained in a trial of Ad26.COV2.S vaccine versus placebo. Source of these receptors: a person aged 18-65 years who received the Ad26.COV2.S COVID-19 vaccine or a placebo.

V usage is TRBV5-6 and J usage is TRBJ2-6; D not resolved. The CDR3 sequence is 17 residues long. The germline gives CDR1 SGHDT, CDR2 YYEEEE. V shed 0 bases and J shed 4 bases, with 14 bases lying between them. The CDR3 nucleotides are TGTGCCAGCAGCTTGGTAAGGACGGCCCTCGGGGCCAACGTCCTGACTTTC. It codes for CASSLVRTALGANVLTF. Full variable domain (missing parts from reference TRBV5-6 and TRBJ2-6): DAGVTQSPTHLIKTRGQQVTLRCSPKSGHDTVSWYQQALGQGPQFIFQYYEEEERQRGNFPDRFSGHQFPNYSSELNVNALLLGDSALYLCASSLVRTALGANVLTFGAGSRLTVL.

The genes are TRBV24-1 and TRBJ1-1; TRBD1 matches 9 bases. The CDR3 consists of 12 residues. Germline V gene data show CDR1 as KGHDR and CDR2 as SFDVKD. V shed 4 bases and J 11 bases; nucleotides not matched to a gene: 4. CDR3 region: CATSEGQGYAFF. The CDR3, as DNA: TGTGCCACCAGTGAAGGACAGGGGTACGCTTTCTTT.

The rearrangement uses TRBV20-1 and TRBJ2-7; D gene ambiguous. This CDR3 has 11 residues. Germline V lookup: CDR1 DFQATT, CDR2 SNEGSKA (reference sequence). V was trimmed by 6 bases and J by 3 bases, leaving 9 bases between them. The CDR3: CSAAYSYEQYV. The CDR3 DNA is TGCAGTGCCGCGTACAGCTACGAGCAGTACGTC.

The genes are TRBV6-1 and TRBJ2-7; the D is unclear. V was pared by 5 bases and J by 2 bases, with 13 bases between. The V gene's germline CDR1 is MNHNS and CDR2 SASEGT. The CDR3 runs to 14 residues. CDR3 loop: CASSLNSATYEQYV. CDR3 coding DNA: TGTGCCAGCAGTCTCAATTCGGCAACCTACGAGCAGTACGTC.

CDR3 coding DNA: TGTGCCAGCAGTTCTGGACAGACCTTAAACTATGGCTACACCTTC. Amino acid sequence: CASSSGQTLNYGYTF. The chain uses TRBV6-2 or TRBV6-3 and TRBJ1-2; TRBD1 might be the D (6 bases). The CDR3 is 15 amino acids. The germline gives CDR1 MNHEY, CDR2 SVGEGT. The V gene lost 4 bases and the J gene lost 2 bases, with 14 bases spanning the gap.

The chain joins TRBV3-1 (or the pseudogene TRBV3-2) to TRBJ1-5, with D tentatively TRBD1 (6 bases). This CDR3 is 13 amino acids long. Germline V gene sequence: CDR1 LGHDT, CDR2 YNNKEL (reference sequence). V was trimmed by 4 bases and J by 6 bases, leaving 10 bases between them. This CDR3 is CASSPGVGQPQHF. CDR3 bases: TGTGCCAGCAGCCCAGGGGTAGGTCAGCCCCAGCATTTT.

The V call is TRBV6-5, the J call TRBJ2-2; 8 nucleotides line up with TRBD2. The CDR3 consists of 16 residues. Looked up from germline, CDR1 is MNHEY and CDR2 is SVGAGI. The ends lost 0 bases at V and 4 bases at J; junction bases unmatched: 4. Here the CDR3 reads CASSYSPSGSTGELFF. CDR3 in DNA: TGTGCCAGCAGTTACTCGCCTAGCGGGTCCACCGGGGAGCTGTTTTTT.

This clone was seen only once. This rearrangement joins TRBV6-1 to TRBJ2-3; no firm D call. The CDR3 has 15 amino acids. CDR1 is MNHNS, CDR2 SASEGT, per germline. The V end lost 1 base, the J end lost 2 bases, and 10 bases lay between the germline ends. CDR3 coding DNA: TGTGCCAGCAGTGAAGGGTCCGCGGACACAGATACGCAGTATTTT. As protein: CASSEGSADTDTQYF.

This clone turned up a few times. The rearrangement links TRBV12-3 or TRBV12-4 to TRBJ1-2; D unresolved. This CDR3 spans 13 amino acids. Trimming left V 5 bases short and J 8 bases short, with 15 bases between. This CDR3 reads CASSLPRGQGYTF. The CDR3 DNA reads TGTGCCAGCAGTCTACCCAGAGGGCAGGGCTACACCTTC.

The chain joins TRBV5-6 to TRBJ2-3; D perhaps matches TRBD2 (6 bases). Germline V gives CDR1 SGHDT, CDR2 YYEEEE. The CDR3 has 15 amino acids. V gave up 1 base and J gave up 4 bases, with 13 bases separating them. As DNA, the CDR3 is TGTGCCAGCAGCTTGCGTCTCCCGGGGGCAGATACGCAGTATTTT. As protein: CASSLRLPGADTQYF.

This rearrangement joins TRBV6-5 to TRBJ2-4; D not resolved. V gave up 6 bases and J gave up 0 bases, with 6 bases separating them. This CDR3 is built from 13 residues. The germline CDR1 and CDR2 sequences are MNHEY and SVGAGI. The CDR3 region is CASRTLAKNIQYF. The CDR3 coding sequence is TGTGCCAGCAGAACCCTAGCCAAAAACATTCAGTACTTC.

The V call is TRBV7-9, the J call TRBJ2-5; TRBD1 matches at 11 bases. The ends lost 4 bases at V and 4 bases at J; junction bases unmatched: 5. This CDR3 contains 15 residues. From germline, CDR1 is SEHNR and CDR2 FQNEAQ (reference sequence). The CDR3 reads CASSSSGTGGETQYF. CDR3 coding DNA: TGTGCCAGCAGCTCGTCCGGGACAGGGGGAGAGACCCAGTACTTC.

The CDR3 sequence: CSVEVVPGLAGREDEQFF. CDR3 nucleotide sequence: TGCAGCGTTGAAGTTGTCCCGGGACTAGCGGGCCGGGAGGATGAGCAGTTCTTC. The rearrangement uses TRBV29-1 and TRBJ2-1; the match to TRBD2 covers 12 bases. The V segment lost 1 base and the J segment 8 bases; nucleotides outside the gene matches: 15. The germline V gene has CDR1 SQVTM and CDR2 ANQGSEA. The CDR3 consists of 18 residues.

The rearrangement joins TRBV14 to TRBJ2-7, with TRBD1 matching 9 bases. This CDR3 has 15 amino acids. Germline V CDR1 and CDR2: SGHDN, FVKESK. The V and J ends lost 5 bases and 5 bases, in that order; junction bases with no gene match: 10. The chain's CDR3 is CASSKGGQGLDEQYF. In DNA, the CDR3 is TGTGCCAGCAGCAAGGGAGGACAGGGGTTGGACGAGCAGTACTTC. Looking up the rest from reference TRBV14 and TRBJ2-7 gives the full variable domain: EAGVTQFPSHSVIEKGQTVTLRCDPISGHDNLYWYRRVMGKEIKFLLHFVKESKQDESGMPNNRFLAERTGGTYSTLKVQPAELEDSGVYFCASSKGGQGLDEQYFGPGTRLTVT.

The chain carries TRBV11-2 and TRBJ2-1; D call uncertain. V lost 0 bases and J 9 bases, leaving 3 bases between the germline ends. Germline V gene sequence: CDR1 SGHAT, CDR2 FQNNGV. This CDR3 region has 11 residues. CDR3 DNA sequence: TGTGCCAGCAGCTTAGAGGGTGAGCAGTTCTTC. This translates into CASSLEGEQFF. The full variable domain, completed using reference TRBV11-2 and TRBJ2-1, is EAGVAQSPRYKIIEKRQSVAFWCNPISGHATLYWYQQILGQGPKLLIQFQNNGVVDDSQLPKDRFSAERLKGVDSTLKIQPAKLEDSAVYLCASSLEGEQFFGPGTRLTVL.

V is TRBV7-2 and J is TRBJ1-1, with 7 bases that match TRBD1. After removal of 3 bases from V and 0 bases from J, the junction contained 7 bases not matched to a gene. The CDR3 consists of 16 residues. The germline V gene encodes CDR1 SGHTA and CDR2 FQGNSA. In DNA, the CDR3 is TGTGCCAGCAGCTTGCCGGTTGACAGGGTGAACACTGAAGCTTTCTTT. Amino acid sequence: CASSLPVDRVNTEAFF.

This chain uses TRBV4-3 with TRBJ1-4; 8 bases are shared with TRBD1. Germline CDR1 and CDR2: LGHNA and YSLEER. V dropped 5 bases and J dropped 5; count of bases not matched to a gene: 7. The CDR3 contains 15 residues. The CDR3 coding sequence is TGCGCCAGCAGCTATACTGACAGGGGAAATGAAAAACTGTTTTTT. This gives the protein CASSYTDRGNEKLFF.

The chain links TRBV3-1 (or the pseudogene TRBV3-2) to TRBJ1-1; 9 bases align to TRBD1. CDR3 length equals 16 residues. The V and J ends lost 7 bases and 5 bases, in that order; junction bases with no gene match: 14. Per the germline V gene, CDR1 is LGHDT and CDR2 is YNNKEL (reference sequence). In DNA, the CDR3 is TGTGCCAGCATCGATTCTCACAGGGGGCGAGAGACTGAAGCTTTCTTT. Residues: CASIDSHRGRETEAFF.